Described below is a single T cell receptor (beta chain) sequence and its context. Its antigen is still unknown. No base quality information exists; no much larger clone differs at one position. This sample stems from a study of T cell changes during pregnancy in multiple sclerosis (dated by TCRdb to between 2018 and 2020). As for the study more broadly: The study examined how the T cell repertoire changed over the course of pregnancy in women with multiple sclerosis.

The CDR3 contains 14 residues, cysteine and phenylalanine counted. Of all the DNA, just the CDR3 is kept, 42 bases in frame from base 1. Per the germline V gene (reference sequence), LNHDA is the CDR1 and SQIVND is the CDR2. The trim is 3 bases for V and 0 bases for J, with a gap of 5 bases between the germline ends. The library was obtained by the immunoSEQ multiplex PCR assay. TCRdb's version of the immuneACCESS table is confined to in-frame rearrangements and falls short of the full clone set. An unresolved V gene accounts for under half of the shortfall where checked; the remainder is of unknown origin. Present in this sample are 75,000 to 100,000 clones, 75% to 95% of which were seen just once. Of the sample, approximately 1.7% is held by the ten largest clones.

The chain joins TRBV19 to TRBJ2-2, with no confident D gene call. The sequenced sample was peripheral blood, obtained after pregnancy. This sequence originates from a female donor in good health, enrolled as a control in a pregnancy study. The encoded CDR3 is CASSISANTGELFF. The sequence in DNA is TGTGCCAGTAGTATCTCAGCGAACACCGGGGAGCTGTTTTTT.